A selection of T cell receptor beta chains follows, all from one sample in a study of T cell changes during pregnancy in multiple sclerosis. Profiled with immunoSEQ multiplex PCR; TCRdb holds only in-frame clones, not every one. This sample carries 95,000 to 100,000 clones, 75% to 95% of them seen once, and the ten largest clones take about 2.9%. The sequences come from peripheral blood, collected in the second trimester of pregnancy. The receptors derive from a female donor with multiple sclerosis, enrolled in a pregnancy study. Each CDR3 is given with its conserved first and last residue. The order of the fields is V gene, D gene, J gene, clone size, CDR3 DNA, CDR3 protein. The D gene is left open where the match is weak. Size is stated for part of the rows, as once, few or many counts, or as a class when the clone is expanded.

>TRBV19|-|TRBJ1-2|-
TGTGCCAGTAGTATATCACAGGGCGGCTACACCTTC
CASSISQGGYTF
>TRBV5-1|-|TRBJ2-7|-
TGCGCCAGCAGACGGGACTCTGACGAGCAGTACTTC
CASRRDSDEQYF
>TRBV7-2|TRBD1|TRBJ1-2|-
TGTGCCAGCAGCCCCCATGGGAAGGGGGCAGCCTATGGCTACACCTTC
CASSPHGKGAAYGYTF
>TRBV2|-|TRBJ1-4|-
TGTGCCACCACAGGGCAGCCTAATGAAAAACTGTTTTTT
CATTGQPNEKLFF
>TRBV5-1|-|TRBJ2-3|-
TGCGCCAGCAGCTTGGACGGGAGAGCTAGCACAGATACGCAGTATTTT
CASSLDGRASTDTQYF
>TRBV18|-|TRBJ2-7|-
TGTGCCAGCTCACCAACAGGGCCCTACGAGCAGTACTTC
CASSPTGPYEQYF
>TRBV11-2|-|TRBJ1-2|-
TGTGCCAGCAGCTCCGGGCAGGGGTATGGCTACACCTTC
CASSSGQGYGYTF
>TRBV30|TRBD1|TRBJ1-2|few
TGTGCCTGGAGTCGAGGGGGCGGCTATGGCTACACCTTC
CAWSRGGGYGYTF
>TRBV2|-|TRBJ2-3|-
TGTGCCAGCATGCGACTAGAGGGTACGCAGTATTTT
CASMRLEGTQYF
>TRBV5-1|TRBD2|TRBJ2-2|-
TGCGCCAGCAACGAACTAGCGGGAGACACCGGGGAGCTGTTTTTT
CASNELAGDTGELFF
>TRBV28|TRBD2|TRBJ2-7|-
TGTGCCAGCAGTTCCCCCGGGGGAGCGGGGACCGTCTACGAGCAGTACTTC
CASSSPGGAGTVYEQYF
>TRBV27|TRBD2|TRBJ2-7|-
TGTGCCAGCAGTTTATCGAGTGGCGGGAGGCCCTACGAGCAGTACTTC
CASSLSSGGRPYEQYF
>TRBV7-6|TRBD2|TRBJ2-1|-
TGTGCCAGCAGCATAGGGACTAGTATCGACAATGAGCAGTTCTTC
CASSIGTSIDNEQFF
>TRBV5-1|-|TRBJ2-3|-
TGCGCCAGCAGCACGTGGGGGCAGGGCACAGATACGCAGTATTTT
CASSTWGQGTDTQYF
>TRBV25-1|-|TRBJ2-5|-
TGTGCCAGCAGACGCGGAGGGCTTGAGACGAAGACCCAGTACTTC
CASRRGGLETKTQYF
>TRBV27|-|TRBJ2-1|-
TGTGCCAGCAGTTTACAGGGAGGAAGCTCCTACAATGAGCAGTTCTTC
CASSLQGGSSYNEQFF
>TRBV4-3|-|TRBJ2-1|-
TGCGCCAGCAGCCAAGAGCCCCTCGGGGGACCATACAATGAGCAGTTCTTC
CASSQEPLGGPYNEQFF
>TRBV11-3|TRBD1|TRBJ2-6|-
TGTGCCAGCAGCCCACGGGGACAGGGCGGTTCGCCTGGGGCCAACGTCCTGACTTTC
CASSPRGQGGSPGANVLTF
>TRBV5-4|-|TRBJ1-1|-
TGTGCCAGCAGCTTTAGGACCCAGGGTCCTGAAGCTTTCTTT
CASSFRTQGPEAFF
>TRBV14|-|TRBJ2-3|-
TGTGCCAGCAGCCGGGCGGCAGGGGTCGCAGATACGCAGTATTTT
CASSRAAGVADTQYF
>TRBV5-3|-|TRBJ1-3|-
TGTGCCAGAAGCTACCAGATGAACTCTGGAAACACCATATATTTT
CARSYQMNSGNTIYF
>TRBV2|-|TRBJ2-3|once
TGTGCCAGCAGTGAAGGTAGCAAGACAGATACGCAGTATTTT
CASSEGSKTDTQYF
>TRBV11-2|TRBD1|TRBJ1-2|-
TGTGCCAGCAGCTTAGGGACAGGGAACTATGGCTACACCTTC
CASSLGTGNYGYTF
>TRBV27|-|TRBJ1-2|-
TGTGCCAGCGGGGGGGAGGGGTTGGGAGGCTACACCTTC
CASGGEGLGGYTF
>TRBV6-6|TRBD2|TRBJ2-1|once
TGTGCCAGCTATACGGGAGGGAACAATGAGCAGTTCTTC
CASYTGGNNEQFF
>TRBV28|-|TRBJ2-3|-
TGTGCCAGCAGGCCCCCCGGGACATCGGATACGCAGTATTTT
CASRPPGTSDTQYF
>TRBV2|TRBD1|TRBJ1-5|-
TGTGCCAGCAGTCCGACAGGGGCGTCGAGCAATCAGCCCCAGCATTTT
CASSPTGASSNQPQHF
>TRBV27|-|TRBJ1-3|-
TGTGCCAGCAGTCTAAACGGGGGAAACACCATATATTTT
CASSLNGGNTIYF
>TRBV11-2|-|TRBJ2-7|-
TGTGCCAGCAGCTCCCGGACAAGCTCCTACGAGCAGTACTTC
CASSSRTSSYEQYF
>TRBV5-6|-|TRBJ2-7|-
TGTGCCAGCAGCTCTCCTTACGAGCAGTACTTC
CASSSPYEQYF
>TRBV5-6|-|TRBJ2-7|-
TGTGCCAGCAGTTTTGACAGCCGAGCCTCCTACGAGCAGTACTTC
CASSFDSRASYEQYF
>TRBV5-6|-|TRBJ2-1|-
TGTGCCAGCATCGAGGGGGGGGGAGGCTACAATGAGCAGTTCTTC
CASIEGGGGYNEQFF
>TRBV28|TRBD2|TRBJ2-5|-
TGTGCCACTCAGGCGGGCCTACTAGCGGGAGAAGAGACCCAGTACTTC
CATQAGLLAGEETQYF
>TRBV6-5|TRBD1|TRBJ2-1|-
TGTGCCAGCAGGGACAGGGTAGGGGATGAGCAGTTCTTC
CASRDRVGDEQFF
>TRBV14|TRBD2|TRBJ2-5|-
TGTGCCAGCAGCCAAAAGACTAGCGGGAGGGGAGAGACCCAGTACTTC
CASSQKTSGRGETQYF
>TRBV7-6|TRBD1|TRBJ2-3|-
TGTGCCAGCAGCCCGACAGGGATAAAGGATACGCAGTATTTT
CASSPTGIKDTQYF
>TRBV19|TRBD2|TRBJ2-1|-
TGTGCCAGTAGTAGTCTGGCGGGAGGGCCAGGTCATGAGCAGTTCTTC
CASSSLAGGPGHEQFF
>TRBV28|-|TRBJ1-2|-
TGTGCCAGCAGTTTACCCGGACAGCCATACACCTTC
CASSLPGQPYTF
>TRBV18|TRBD1|TRBJ2-2|-
TGTGCCAGCTCATCTACAGGGGGTATCGGGGAGCTGTTTTTT
CASSSTGGIGELFF
>TRBV19|TRBD2|TRBJ2-1|-
TGTGCCAGTAGTCCGAGACTAGCAGCTTACAATGAGCAGTTCTTC
CASSPRLAAYNEQFF
>TRBV13|-|TRBJ2-7|-
TGTGCCAGCAGCTTAGGACGGGCCTACGAGCAGTACTTC
CASSLGRAYEQYF
>TRBV15|TRBD2|TRBJ2-3|-
TGTGCCACCAGCAGGGATAGCGGGAGATTGGCGGATACGCAGTATTTT
CATSRDSGRLADTQYF
>TRBV19|TRBD1|TRBJ1-5|once
TGTGCCACCGAAACAGGGGGCGACCAGCCCCAGCATTTT
CATETGGDQPQHF
>TRBV7-6|TRBD2|TRBJ2-7|-
TGTGCCAGCAGCTCGCTAGCGGGAGCTGGGGAGCAGTACTTC
CASSSLAGAGEQYF
>TRBV5-1|TRBD2|TRBJ2-1|-
TGCGCCAGCAGCTCGGGACTAGCGGGATTGCATGAGCAGTTCTTC
CASSSGLAGLHEQFF
>TRBV27|TRBD1|TRBJ1-5|-
TGTGCCAGCAGCAGTGGACAGGGGAGGGCCAATCAGCCCCAGCATTTT
CASSSGQGRANQPQHF
>TRBV29-1|TRBD1|TRBJ1-5|-
TGCAGCGTCGCGGCGGACAGGGGAAGCAATCAGCCCCAGCATTTT
CSVAADRGSNQPQHF
>TRBV5-4|-|TRBJ2-4|-
TGTGCCAGCAGCCTTTGGGGGCCGGGAGCCAAAAACATTCAGTACTTC
CASSLWGPGAKNIQYF
>TRBV25-1|TRBD1|TRBJ1-3|-
TGTGCCAGCAGTGACTTCGGGACAGGCTCTGGAAACACCATATATTTT
CASSDFGTGSGNTIYF
>TRBV7-9|TRBD1|TRBJ2-6|few
TGCCTGGGGACAGGGTCGGATGGGGCCAACGTCCTGACTTTC
CLGTGSDGANVLTF
>TRBV5-4|TRBD2|TRBJ2-7|-
TGTGCCAGCAGCTTGGAGCGGGGCGAGCAGTACTTC
CASSLERGEQYF
>TRBV29-1|TRBD2|TRBJ2-3|once
TGCAGCGCCATAGCGGGAGGGACAGATACGCAGTATTTT
CSAIAGGTDTQYF
>TRBV5-8|-|TRBJ2-4|-
TGTGCCAGCAGCTTGGGCCTCCAGGGTTGGAACATTCAGTACTTC
CASSLGLQGWNIQYF